This is a list of T cell receptor beta chains from one sample in a study of blood T cell repertoires in COVID-19. Produced via immunoSEQ multiplex PCR; TCRdb's table is partial and in-frame only. The sample holds 490,000 or so clones, roughly nine tenths seen once. The source material was PBMCs or T cells enriched from blood (not recorded which). All receptors come from a woman aged 55-69 years who had recovered from COVID-19. The CDR3 runs from the conserved cysteine through the conserved F or W.

J gene,V gene,CDR3 length,CDR3 protein
TRBJ1-6,TRBV7-6,16,CASSQRRDRGNSPLHF
TRBJ1-5,TRBV6-5,15,CASIRTSASNQPQHF
TRBJ1-2,TRBV5-4,13,CASSLDSNYGYTF
TRBJ2-2,TRBV11-3,15,CASSLRGGFTGELFF
TRBJ1-2,TRBV24-1,14,CATSDQDRVGGYTF
TRBJ1-6,TRBV2,14,CASMTGSLNSPLHF
TRBJ1-6,TRBV21-1,17,CASRGQARICLNSPLHF
TRBJ2-1,TRBV6-5,13,CGALDRVGNEQFF
TRBJ2-5,TRBV7-9,13,CASSSGFRGTQYF
TRBJ2-3,TRBV6-5,15,CATRTGGVGTDTQYF
TRBJ1-3,TRBV19,16,CASSLHQEISGNTIYF
TRBJ2-5,TRBV20-1,13,CSAIDSYQETQYF